This TCR beta chain stems from a study of T-cell reconstitution after alpha-beta-depleted transplantation in children. Study-level findings and limits: At around two months after transplant, the alpha-beta T cells were reportedly derived from several hundred expanded clones that came from non-depleted graft cells.

A few counts support this clonotype. Its antigen is not identified. Preparation of the TCRbeta library involved a method that used unique molecular identifiers. Via MiXCR, TCRdb re-called the PCR reads, giving one row per CDR3 protein. The table has 200,000 to 250,000 distinct CDR3 sequences, about 23% seen once. Germline V gene data show CDR1 as SGHRS and CDR2 as YFSETQ. The trim removed 0 bases at V and 3 bases at J, leaving 5 bases unmatched. CDR3 length: 16 amino acids. The chain uses TRBV5-1 and TRBJ2-1; 8 positions agree with TRBD2. Sample: PBMCs, taken before TCRalphabeta/CD19-depleted stem cell transplant. The clonotype was recovered from a girl aged 2 to 10 with Fanconi anemia, due to receive a stem cell transplant. Written as DNA, the CDR3 is TGCGCCAGCAGCTTGGGGCGGACTAGCCGCTACAATGAGCAGTTCTTC. It translates to CASSLGRTSRYNEQFF.